These 8 T cell receptor beta chains originate from one sample sequenced in a study of cytomegalovirus exposure and HLA in healthy donors. The study ran its PCR with 60 Vbeta and 13 Jbeta primers. Sequenced by immunoSEQ multiplex PCR; TCRdb stores in-frame clones only, minus some. The sample holds around 130,000 clones, roughly four fifths seen once. Sequenced material: PBMCs. The origin of the receptors is a woman in her forties in good health and CMV-seropositive.

This chain links TRBV6-5 with TRBJ1-4; the D gene is possibly TRBD1 (6 bases). This CDR3 region has 12 residues. The germline V gene has CDR1 MNHEY and CDR2 SVGAGI. The V end lost 5 bases, the J end lost 14 bases, and 15 bases lay between the germline ends. Written as DNA, the CDR3 is TGTGCCAGCAGTATCCGGGACAAGTACCTGTTTTTT. Protein: CASSIRDKYLFF.

Points on this clone: Possible read error: a much larger clone is one base away. This chain connects TRBV2 to TRBJ2-3, with D tentatively TRBD2 (5 bases). The CDR3 consists of 13 residues. Germline V gene data show CDR1 as SNHLY and CDR2 as FYNNEI. V was shortened by 5 bases and J by 0 bases, with 6 bases between the two germline ends. The CDR3 region is CASSRTSTDTQYF. The CDR3 coding sequence is TGTGCCAGCAGTAGGACTAGCACAGATACGCAGTATTTT.

Comments on this clone: The sample holds other DNA sequences that translate to the same CDR3. V usage is TRBV2 and J usage is TRBJ1-5; maybe TRBD1 (5 bases). The germline gives CDR1 SNHLY, CDR2 FYNNEI. CDR3 length: 14 amino acids. Here the CDR3 reads CAARRGNSNQPQHF. The CDR3 nucleotides read TGTGCTGCAAGGAGGGGAAATAGCAATCAGCCCCAGCATTTT.

The chain employs TRBV9 and TRBJ2-5; D perhaps matches TRBD1 (5 bases). V shed 0 bases and J shed 1 base, with 10 bases lying between them. The CDR3 spans 15 residues. Germline assignment: CDR1 SGDLS and CDR2 YYNGEE. In DNA form, the CDR3 reads TGTGCCAGCAGCGTAGGTCCAGGGCCCCAAGAGACCCAGTACTTC. Its translation: CASSVGPGPQETQYF.

The genes are TRBV5-1 and TRBJ1-1; the match to TRBD1 covers 12 bases. The V gene end was trimmed by 4 bases and the J gene end by 3 bases; junction bases not matched to a gene: 7. Germline loops: CDR1 SGHRS, CDR2 YFSETQ. The CDR3 is made up of 16 amino acids. The CDR3 region is CASSTQGQGADTEAFF. As DNA, the CDR3 is TGCGCCAGCAGCACGCAGGGACAGGGGGCAGACACTGAAGCTTTCTTT. The whole variable domain, filled in from reference TRBV5-1 and TRBJ1-1, reads KAGVTQTPRYLIKTRGQQVTLSCSPISGHRSVSWYQQTPGQGLQFLFEYFSETQRNKGNFPGRFSGRQFSNSRSEMNVSTLELGDSALYLCASSTQGQGADTEAFFGQGTRLTVV.

This rearrangement joins TRBV27 to TRBJ1-1; no clear D. V was pared by 6 bases and J by 4 bases, with 12 bases between. Germline CDR1 is MNHEY and CDR2 is SMNVEV (reference sequence). The CDR3 length is 13 residues. CDR3 sequence: CASSQLEGTEAFF. The CDR3 region has the DNA TGTGCCAGCAGCCAGCTGGAGGGCACTGAAGCTTTCTTT.

This sequence joins TRBV6-4 and TRBJ1-5; 7 bases map to TRBD1. Germline CDR1 MRHNA, CDR2 SNTAGT. With V trimmed by 11 bases and J by 3 bases, 13 bases remained unmatched. This CDR3 is 15 amino acids long. Here the CDR3 reads CAYIKGGAYNQPQHF. The CDR3 DNA reads TGTGCCTACATAAAAGGGGGCGCGTACAATCAGCCCCAGCATTTT.

Points on this clone: One junction end disagrees with the germline gene, perhaps due to a read error. The chain couples TRBV7-7 to TRBJ2-7, with D possibly being TRBD1 (6 bases). Germline V CDR1 and CDR2: SSHAT, FNYEAQ (reference sequence). The CDR3 runs 14 residues. In nucleotides, the CDR3 is TGTGCTAGCAGCTTAGGCAGGGGAACCTACGAGCAGTACTTC. It is translated as CASSLGRGTYEQYF.